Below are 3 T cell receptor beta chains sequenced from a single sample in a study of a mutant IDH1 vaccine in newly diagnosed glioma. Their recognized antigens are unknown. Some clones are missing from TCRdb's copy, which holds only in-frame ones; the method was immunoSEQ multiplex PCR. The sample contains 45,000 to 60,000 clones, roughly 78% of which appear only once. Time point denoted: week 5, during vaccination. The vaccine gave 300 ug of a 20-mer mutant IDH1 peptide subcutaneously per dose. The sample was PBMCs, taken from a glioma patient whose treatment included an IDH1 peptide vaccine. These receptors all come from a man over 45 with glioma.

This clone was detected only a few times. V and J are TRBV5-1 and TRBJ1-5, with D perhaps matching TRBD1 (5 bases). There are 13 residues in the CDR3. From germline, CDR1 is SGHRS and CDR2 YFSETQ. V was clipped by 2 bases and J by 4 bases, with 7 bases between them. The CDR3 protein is CASSLSGNQPQHF. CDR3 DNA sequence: TGCGCCAGCAGCTTATCAGGGAATCAGCCCCAGCATTTT.

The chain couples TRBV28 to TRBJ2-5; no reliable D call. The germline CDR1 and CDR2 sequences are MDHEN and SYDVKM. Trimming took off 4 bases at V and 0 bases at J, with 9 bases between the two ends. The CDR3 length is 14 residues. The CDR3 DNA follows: TGTGCCAGCAGTTATCGACCTGACCAAGAGACCCAGTACTTC. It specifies CASSYRPDQETQYF.

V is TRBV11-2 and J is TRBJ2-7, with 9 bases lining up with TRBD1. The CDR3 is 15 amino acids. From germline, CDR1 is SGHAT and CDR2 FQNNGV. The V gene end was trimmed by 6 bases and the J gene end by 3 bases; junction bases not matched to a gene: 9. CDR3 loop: CASSSPGQGNYEQYF. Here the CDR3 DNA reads TGTGCCAGCAGTTCCCCGGGACAGGGTAACTACGAGCAGTACTTC.